This TCR beta chain appears in the sequencing data of a study of cytotoxic CD8 clonotypes in ibrutinib-treated CLL. As for the study in general: Over 9 relapsed/refractory, roughly 15 treatment-naive; approximately 18 IGHV unmutated. Study outcomes and limitations: The public clonotypes identified were infrequent and showed contraction or stability on treatment.

Trimming shortened V by 8 bases and J by 4 bases, and 15 bases separated the two germline ends. CDR3 length: 14 residues. CDR1 and CDR2 (germline): MNHNS, SASEGT. As to this clone: The antigen remains undetermined.

The method was immunoSEQ multiplex PCR; TCRdb's version includes in-frame clones alone and lacks a portion of them. Of about 160,000 clones detected, more than 70% appear once; the ten largest clones hold 3%. V usage is TRBV6-1 and J usage is TRBJ1-5; D is ambiguous. The receptor was isolated from a human donor with chronic lymphocytic leukemia. Here the sequenced sample was PBMCs, taken at disease progression, from a patient treated with ibrutinib. DNA of the CDR3: TGTGCCAGCGAGTGGTCACGGGGTAATCAGCCCCAGCATTTT. Translated: CASEWSRGNQPQHF.